This entry features one T cell receptor (beta chain) sequence. The antigen is undetermined. The donors were part of the 120-subject validation cohort, which stood apart from the roughly 670-subject first cohort. The sample comes from a study of cytomegalovirus exposure and HLA in healthy donors. About the research overall: According to later analysis, the same platform produced the roughly 120 validation and several hundred first-cohort repertoires. Study results and limitations: A list of roughly 180 TCR beta chains associated with cytomegalovirus was given. CMV antigen specificity was confirmed in vitro for a few CMV-associated chains.

Repertoires were generated with immunoSEQ multiplex PCR, while TCRdb's copy carries only in-frame clones and drops some. The repertoire holds around 130,000 clones, with approximately 87% as singletons. This receptor was obtained from a woman in her thirties in good health and CMV-seronegative. The sequenced material came from PBMCs.

This CDR3 reads CASSPQGGFSGYTF. Here the CDR3 DNA reads TGTGCCAGCAGCCCCCAGGGGGGCTTCAGTGGCTACACCTTC. V and J are TRBV11-2 and TRBJ1-2, with 7 bases aligning to TRBD1. The germline gives CDR1 SGHAT, CDR2 FQNNGV. The CDR3 length is 14 residues. Trimming took 5 bases from V and 7 from J; bases not matched to a gene: 10.